These T cell receptor beta chains were read from a single sample in a study of identifying expanded T cells in peripheral blood. Clones were sequenced by immunoSEQ multiplex PCR, and TCRdb holds only the in-frame ones, with some missing. The sample lists about 76,000 clones, around four fifths seen once, with about 18% in the top ten. The sequencing input was blood. Receptor source: a person between 18 and 75 years old in good health. Both conserved end residues are part of each CDR3. Each record gives: D gene, J gene, clone size, V gene, CDR3 DNA, CDR3 protein. D genes are given only for firm matches. The size field is filled for only some rows; it gives once, few, many or a size class.

D gene: TRBD2; J gene: TRBJ2-7; clone size: -; V gene: TRBV11-3; CDR3 DNA: TGTGCCAGCAGCCCGGGACTAGCGGGAAGCGAGCAGTACTTC; CDR3 protein: CASSPGLAGSEQYF
D gene: TRBD2; J gene: TRBJ2-1; clone size: -; V gene: TRBV9; CDR3 DNA: TGTGCCAGCAGCGTAGAGGCTAGCGGGGCGTACAATGAGCAGTTCTTC; CDR3 protein: CASSVEASGAYNEQFF
D gene: -; J gene: TRBJ1-2; clone size: once; V gene: TRBV30; CDR3 DNA: TGTGCCTGGAGCTCCTCCAATTCTGGGTATGGCTACACCTTC; CDR3 protein: CAWSSSNSGYGYTF
D gene: TRBD1; J gene: TRBJ2-7; clone size: once; V gene: TRBV14; CDR3 DNA: TGTGCCAGCAGCCTTAACAGGGGTTTTCCCTACGAGCAGTACTTC; CDR3 protein: CASSLNRGFPYEQYF
D gene: -; J gene: TRBJ2-1; clone size: -; V gene: TRBV2; CDR3 DNA: TGTGCCACAGGGCGGGACTTCAGCAATGAGCAGTTCTTC; CDR3 protein: CATGRDFSNEQFF
D gene: -; J gene: TRBJ2-1; clone size: -; V gene: TRBV5-8; CDR3 DNA: TGTGCCAGCAGCAGACTAGTGGAGCAGTTCTTC; CDR3 protein: CASSRLVEQFF
D gene: -; J gene: TRBJ2-2; clone size: -; V gene: TRBV7-9; CDR3 DNA: TGTGCCAGCAGCTTAATTATAACGGGGGAGCTGTTTTTT; CDR3 protein: CASSLIITGELFF
D gene: -; J gene: TRBJ1-2; clone size: -; V gene: TRBV4-3; CDR3 DNA: TGCGCCAGCAGCCACGACAGAGACTATGGCTACACCTTC; CDR3 protein: CASSHDRDYGYTF
D gene: -; J gene: TRBJ2-3; clone size: -; V gene: TRBV19; CDR3 DNA: TGTGCCAGTAGTATCCTACCGAAGAACCCAGGCCTATCTCCATCATTTAGCACAGATACGCAGTATTTT; CDR3 protein: CASSILPKNPGLSPSFSTDTQYF
D gene: TRBD1; J gene: TRBJ2-7; clone size: -; V gene: TRBV7-2; CDR3 DNA: TGTGCCAGCAGCTTAGACTCAGCGACAGGGGGCGTCTACGAGCAGTACTTC; CDR3 protein: CASSLDSATGGVYEQYF
D gene: TRBD1; J gene: TRBJ1-1; clone size: -; V gene: TRBV5-1; CDR3 DNA: TGCGCCAGCAGCTTGAGAACCGGGACAGCGAACACTGAAGCTTTCTTT; CDR3 protein: CASSLRTGTANTEAFF
D gene: -; J gene: TRBJ2-1; clone size: -; V gene: TRBV21-1; CDR3 DNA: TGTGCCAGCAGCACGGGACTAGCGGGCCGTTACAATGAGCAGTTCTTC; CDR3 protein: CASSTGLAGRYNEQFF
D gene: -; J gene: TRBJ2-3; clone size: -; V gene: TRBV6-5; CDR3 DNA: TGTGCCAGCAGTCAGCAGGAGAGCACAGATACGCAGTATTTT; CDR3 protein: CASSQQESTDTQYF
D gene: -; J gene: TRBJ2-7; clone size: -; V gene: TRBV9; CDR3 DNA: TGTGCCAGCAGCGTTGGGGGCGGGGTAAGCCCCTACGAGCAGTACTTC; CDR3 protein: CASSVGGGVSPYEQYF
D gene: TRBD1; J gene: TRBJ2-3; clone size: -; V gene: TRBV28; CDR3 DNA: TGTGCCAGCAGTTCGACAGGGGGCACAGATACGCAGTATTTT; CDR3 protein: CASSSTGGTDTQYF
D gene: -; J gene: TRBJ1-1; clone size: -; V gene: TRBV28; CDR3 DNA: TGTGCCAGCAGCGCCAGGGGACGCACTGAAGCTTTCTTT; CDR3 protein: CASSARGRTEAFF
D gene: TRBD2; J gene: TRBJ2-3; clone size: -; V gene: TRBV6-4; CDR3 DNA: TGTGCCAGCAGTGAGGGGCGGGAGGCCACAGATACGCAGTATTTT; CDR3 protein: CASSEGREATDTQYF
D gene: TRBD2; J gene: TRBJ2-1; clone size: -; V gene: TRBV28; CDR3 DNA: TGTGCCAGCAGGACGTCGGGAGGGCCACGGAATGAGCAGTTCTTC; CDR3 protein: CASRTSGGPRNEQFF
D gene: -; J gene: TRBJ1-2; clone size: -; V gene: TRBV4-3; CDR3 DNA: TGCGCCAGCAGCCAAGAACACTATGGCTACACCTTC; CDR3 protein: CASSQEHYGYTF
D gene: TRBD1; J gene: TRBJ2-2; clone size: -; V gene: TRBV6-6; CDR3 DNA: TGTGCCAGCAGTTACTCGAGACAGGGAACCGGGGAGCTGTTTTTT; CDR3 protein: CASSYSRQGTGELFF
D gene: -; J gene: TRBJ2-7; clone size: -; V gene: TRBV19; CDR3 DNA: TGTGCCAGTAGTCCGTATGGGGGACTCTACGAGCAGTACTTC; CDR3 protein: CASSPYGGLYEQYF
D gene: -; J gene: TRBJ2-3; clone size: -; V gene: TRBV5-4; CDR3 DNA: TGTGCCAGCAGTTTGTGGACTTCCGATACGCAGTATTTT; CDR3 protein: CASSLWTSDTQYF
D gene: TRBD2; J gene: TRBJ2-1; clone size: -; V gene: TRBV28; CDR3 DNA: TGTGCCAGCAAAAATCCGGGACTATTCGACAATGAGCAGTTCTTC; CDR3 protein: CASKNPGLFDNEQFF
D gene: TRBD2; J gene: TRBJ2-5; clone size: -; V gene: TRBV5-1; CDR3 DNA: TGCGCCAGCAGCGCATCGGGACTAGCGGGAGGGCTAATAGAAACCCAGTACTTC; CDR3 protein: CASSASGLAGGLIETQYF
D gene: -; J gene: TRBJ1-2; clone size: -; V gene: TRBV25-1; CDR3 DNA: TGTGCCAGCAGTGAATATGGAGGTAACTATGGCTACACCTTC; CDR3 protein: CASSEYGGNYGYTF
D gene: TRBD1; J gene: TRBJ1-2; clone size: -; V gene: TRBV7-2; CDR3 DNA: TGTGCCAGCAGCTTAGGGTCAGGGGGGACGGGCGGCTACACCTTC; CDR3 protein: CASSLGSGGTGGYTF
D gene: -; J gene: TRBJ2-5; clone size: -; V gene: TRBV15; CDR3 DNA: TGTGCCACCAGCAGAGACGGAACACCCGCAGAGACCCAGTACTTC; CDR3 protein: CATSRDGTPAETQYF
D gene: -; J gene: TRBJ2-3; clone size: -; V gene: TRBV7-8; CDR3 DNA: TGTGCCAGCAGCTTGAAAGATACGCAGTATTTT; CDR3 protein: CASSLKDTQYF